This is a list of T cell receptor beta chains from one sample in a study of blood T cell repertoires in COVID-19. Sequenced by immunoSEQ multiplex PCR; TCRdb stores in-frame clones only, minus some. This table has 200,000 to 250,000 clones, roughly nine tenths appearing once. The sample consisted of peripheral blood. The receptor source for this set is a woman aged 50 to 60 with acute or convalescent COVID-19. Each CDR3 is given with its conserved first and last residue. Fields, in order: J gene, clone size, V gene, D gene, CDR3 length, CDR3 protein, CDR3 DNA. D genes are given only for firm matches. Only some rows state a clone size, as once, few, many or a class for expanded clones.

J: TRBJ2-5; size: once; V: TRBV3-1/TRBV3-2; D: -; length: 13; CDR3: CASSPPRVKTQYF; DNA: TGTGCCAGCAGCCCCCCCAGGGTAAAGACCCAGTACTTC
J: TRBJ1-2; size: -; V: TRBV30; D: -; length: 13; CDR3: CAWSHRDNYGYTF; DNA: TGTGCCTGGAGTCACAGGGATAACTATGGCTACACCTTC
J: TRBJ1-2; size: -; V: TRBV30; D: TRBD1; length: 14; CDR3: CAWRRTGRDYGYTF; DNA: TGTGCCTGGAGACGGACAGGGCGGGACTATGGCTACACCTTC
J: TRBJ2-1; size: -; V: TRBV6-4; D: TRBD1; length: 14; CDR3: CASSPGDRGNEQFF; DNA: TGTGCCAGCAGCCCCGGGGACAGGGGCAATGAGCAGTTCTTC
J: TRBJ2-5; size: -; V: TRBV14; D: TRBD1; length: 15; CDR3: CASSSRDRIQETQYF; DNA: TGTGCCAGCAGCTCCCGGGACAGAATCCAAGAGACCCAGTACTTC
J: TRBJ2-7; size: -; V: TRBV9; D: -; length: 14; CDR3: CASSALLSSYEQYF; DNA: TGTGCCAGCAGCGCCCTTCTAAGTTCCTACGAGCAGTACTTC
J: TRBJ2-3; size: once; V: TRBV6-1; D: TRBD2; length: 15; CDR3: CASSTLSGRLDTQYF; DNA: TGTGCCAGCAGTACCTTGAGCGGGAGGTTAGATACGCAGTATTTT
J: TRBJ2-5; size: -; V: TRBV4-1; D: -; length: 14; CDR3: CASSQDPGKETQYF; DNA: TGCGCCAGCAGCCAAGACCCGGGAAAAGAGACCCAGTACTTC
J: TRBJ1-5; size: -; V: TRBV6-5; D: -; length: 12; CDR3: CASRQGYQPQHF; DNA: TGTGCCAGCAGACAGGGATATCAGCCCCAGCATTTT
J: TRBJ1-2; size: -; V: TRBV19; D: -; length: 13; CDR3: CASSIKGDYGYTF; DNA: TGTGCCAGTAGTATAAAAGGGGACTATGGCTACACCTTC
J: TRBJ1-1; size: -; V: TRBV19; D: -; length: 14; CDR3: CASRIGQMNTEAFF; DNA: TGTGCCAGTAGAATCGGACAAATGAACACTGAAGCTTTCTTT
J: TRBJ2-3; size: -; V: TRBV24-1; D: TRBD2; length: 17; CDR3: CATSDTTAGGNTDTQYF; DNA: TGTGCCACCAGTGATACCACAGCGGGGGGAAACACAGATACGCAGTATTTT
J: TRBJ2-1; size: -; V: TRBV5-4; D: -; length: 16; CDR3: CASSLDVGGHNNEQFF; DNA: TGTGCCAGCAGCTTGGACGTGGGGGGGCACAACAATGAGCAGTTCTTC
J: TRBJ1-2; size: -; V: TRBV3-1/TRBV3-2; D: TRBD1; length: 16; CDR3: CASSQDWTGRFGGYTF; DNA: TGTGCCAGCAGCCAAGACTGGACAGGGAGATTCGGCGGCTACACCTTC
J: TRBJ2-1; size: once; V: TRBV13; D: -; length: 15; CDR3: CASSLEESSYNEQFF; DNA: TGTGCCAGCAGCTTAGAGGAGAGCTCCTACAATGAGCAGTTCTTC
J: TRBJ2-3; size: -; V: TRBV2; D: TRBD2; length: 15; CDR3: CASRTGGGITDTQYF; DNA: TGTGCCAGCAGAACCGGGGGGGGGATCACAGATACGCAGTATTTT
J: TRBJ2-1; size: few; V: TRBV5-4; D: TRBD2; length: 15; CDR3: CASSLGLAVQDGQFF; DNA: TGTGCCAGCAGCCTGGGACTAGCGGTTCAAGATGGCCAGTTCTTC
J: TRBJ1-2; size: few; V: TRBV19; D: -; length: 16; CDR3: CASRPRTERRIYGYTF; DNA: TGTGCCAGTAGGCCCCGGACAGAGCGGAGGATCTATGGCTACACCTTC
J: TRBJ2-7; size: once; V: TRBV5-1; D: -; length: 13; CDR3: CASSLDDSYEQYF; DNA: TGCGCCAGCAGCTTGGACGACAGTTACGAGCAGTACTTC
J: TRBJ2-2; size: -; V: TRBV13; D: TRBD2; length: 17; CDR3: CASSLGRLAGRAGELFF; DNA: TGTGCCAGCAGCCTCGGAAGACTAGCGGGAAGGGCCGGGGAGCTGTTTTTT
J: TRBJ1-5; size: few; V: TRBV18; D: -; length: 13; CDR3: CASSPESNQPQHF; DNA: TGTGCCAGCTCACCGGAGAGCAATCAGCCCCAGCATTTT
J: TRBJ1-4; size: few; V: TRBV10-1; D: -; length: 14; CDR3: CASSPGTKNEKLFF; DNA: TGCGCCAGCAGCCCCGGGACAAAGAATGAAAAACTGTTTTTT
J: TRBJ2-7; size: -; V: TRBV6-5; D: -; length: 15; CDR3: CASSYSLWDTYEQYF; DNA: TGTGCCAGCAGTTACAGCCTCTGGGACACCTACGAGCAGTACTTC
J: TRBJ1-1; size: -; V: TRBV10-1; D: -; length: 13; CDR3: CASSVGRNTEAFF; DNA: TGCGCCAGCAGTGTTGGGCGCAACACTGAAGCTTTCTTT
J: TRBJ2-7; size: -; V: TRBV11-3; D: -; length: 16; CDR3: CASSLDLVNSIYEQYF; DNA: TGTGCCAGCAGCTTAGATCTCGTCAACAGTATCTACGAGCAGTACTTC
J: TRBJ1-3; size: -; V: TRBV6-2/TRBV6-3; D: -; length: 18; CDR3: CASSGLILDMSSGNTIYF; DNA: TGTGCCAGCAGTGGCCTTATCTTGGACATGAGCTCTGGAAACACCATATATTTT
J: TRBJ1-5; size: -; V: TRBV18; D: -; length: 15; CDR3: CASSPSQDSNQPQHF; DNA: TGTGCCAGCTCACCTTCACAGGATAGCAATCAGCCCCAGCATTTT
J: TRBJ1-2; size: -; V: TRBV30; D: -; length: 13; CDR3: CAWIQGWNYGYTF; DNA: TGTGCCTGGATTCAGGGATGGAACTATGGCTACACCTTC
J: TRBJ2-1; size: -; V: TRBV11-3; D: TRBD2; length: 14; CDR3: CASKMTSGDNEQFF; DNA: TGTGCCAGCAAGATGACTAGCGGGGACAATGAGCAGTTCTTC
J: TRBJ2-1; size: -; V: TRBV7-9; D: TRBD2; length: 15; CDR3: CASSFDTSGRHEQFF; DNA: TGTGCCAGCAGCTTCGATACTAGCGGGAGGCATGAGCAGTTCTTC
J: TRBJ1-3; size: once; V: TRBV11-2; D: -; length: 17; CDR3: CASSLRALAGAGNTIYF; DNA: TGTGCCAGCAGCTTAAGGGCTCTGGCAGGGGCTGGAAACACCATATATTTT
J: TRBJ2-1; size: -; V: TRBV10-1; D: TRBD2; length: 16; CDR3: CASSEPWTSGGNEQFF; DNA: TGCGCCAGCAGTGAGCCCTGGACTAGCGGGGGGAATGAGCAGTTCTTC
J: TRBJ1-3; size: -; V: TRBV5-1; D: -; length: 13; CDR3: CASRHRSGNTIYF; DNA: TGCGCCAGCAGACACAGGTCCGGAAACACCATATATTTT
J: TRBJ2-3; size: -; V: TRBV10-2; D: -; length: 14; CDR3: CASSVQGWTDTQYF; DNA: TGCGCCAGCAGTGTCCAGGGCTGGACAGATACGCAGTATTTT
J: TRBJ1-5; size: -; V: TRBV5-1; D: TRBD1; length: 15; CDR3: CASSPGTDSNQPQHF; DNA: TGCGCCAGCAGCCCTGGGACAGATAGCAATCAGCCCCAGCATTTT
J: TRBJ1-4; size: -; V: TRBV2; D: -; length: 14; CDR3: CASRAGGAKEKLFF; DNA: TGTGCCAGCAGGGCGGGCGGGGCCAAAGAAAAACTGTTTTTT
J: TRBJ2-2; size: -; V: TRBV7-2; D: -; length: 12; CDR3: CASSPRSGELFF; DNA: TGTGCCAGCAGCCCGCGGTCCGGGGAGCTGTTTTTT
J: TRBJ1-2; size: once; V: TRBV5-4; D: -; length: 15; CDR3: CASSLGGTSHYGYTF; DNA: TGTGCCAGCAGCTTGGGCGGGACCAGCCACTATGGCTACACCTTC
J: TRBJ1-6; size: -; V: TRBV10-3; D: -; length: 13; CDR3: CAIRTGGNSPLHF; DNA: TGTGCCATCAGGACGGGGGGGAATTCACCCCTCCACTTT
J: TRBJ1-6; size: -; V: TRBV5-1; D: TRBD1; length: 16; CDR3: CASSLETGGFNSPLHF; DNA: TGCGCCAGCAGCTTGGAGACAGGGGGCTTTAATTCACCCCTCCACTTT
J: TRBJ2-1; size: -; V: TRBV11-3; D: TRBD2; length: 14; CDR3: CASSSSGGYNEQFF; DNA: TGTGCCAGCAGCTCAAGCGGGGGGTACAATGAGCAGTTCTTC
J: TRBJ2-5; size: -; V: TRBV30; D: -; length: 13; CDR3: CAWSLGGDETQYF; DNA: TGTGCCTGGAGTCTAGGGGGGGATGAGACCCAGTACTTC
J: TRBJ1-5; size: -; V: TRBV29-1; D: TRBD1; length: 12; CDR3: CSGQGAGQPQHF; DNA: TGCAGCGGACAGGGGGCTGGTCAGCCCCAGCATTTT
J: TRBJ2-4; size: -; V: TRBV11-3; D: TRBD2; length: 13; CDR3: CASSPTSGGARYF; DNA: TGTGCCAGCAGCCCGACTAGCGGGGGCGCGAGGTACTTC
J: TRBJ2-7; size: -; V: TRBV6-5; D: TRBD1; length: 13; CDR3: CASSRDREAEQYF; DNA: TGTGCCAGCAGTCGGGACAGGGAGGCCGAGCAGTACTTC
J: TRBJ2-7; size: -; V: TRBV10-3; D: TRBD1; length: 13; CDR3: CATAGQGFYEQYF; DNA: TGTGCCACCGCGGGACAGGGGTTCTACGAGCAGTACTTC
J: TRBJ2-5; size: -; V: TRBV9; D: TRBD1; length: 15; CDR3: CASSVEGQGAETQYF; DNA: TGTGCCAGCAGCGTAGAGGGACAGGGGGCCGAGACCCAGTACTTC
J: TRBJ2-5; size: -; V: TRBV6-5; D: TRBD1; length: 14; CDR3: CASSRDRQQETQYF; DNA: TGTGCCAGCAGTAGGGACAGACAACAAGAGACCCAGTACTTC
J: TRBJ1-2; size: -; V: TRBV5-5; D: TRBD1; length: 14; CDR3: CASSLIQGSGGYTF; DNA: TGTGCCAGCAGCTTGATACAGGGGTCGGGTGGCTACACCTTC
J: TRBJ1-1; size: -; V: TRBV18; D: TRBD1; length: 14; CDR3: CASSPDRDGTEAFF; DNA: TGTGCCAGCTCCCCGGACAGGGATGGCACTGAAGCTTTCTTT
J: TRBJ2-1; size: -; V: TRBV5-4; D: -; length: 14; CDR3: CASSPTPSGNEQFF; DNA: TGTGCCAGCAGCCCCACACCTTCGGGCAATGAGCAGTTCTTC
J: TRBJ1-2; size: -; V: TRBV10-3; D: -; length: 14; CDR3: CAIRDSGPNYGYTF; DNA: TGTGCCATCAGGGACAGCGGCCCTAACTATGGCTACACCTTC
J: TRBJ2-3; size: -; V: TRBV12-5; D: -; length: 14; CDR3: CASGARSSTDTQYF; DNA: TGTGCTAGTGGTGCGAGGAGCAGCACAGATACGCAGTATTTT
J: TRBJ1-1; size: -; V: TRBV20-1; D: -; length: 10; CDR3: CSAREREAFF; DNA: TGCAGTGCTAGAGAACGGGAAGCTTTCTTT
J: TRBJ2-7; size: -; V: TRBV4-1; D: TRBD1; length: 13; CDR3: CASSLGTGYEQYF; DNA: TGCGCCAGCAGCCTGGGGACAGGGTACGAGCAGTACTTC
J: TRBJ1-1; size: few; V: TRBV11-2; D: TRBD1; length: 14; CDR3: CASSPGGSPTEAFF; DNA: TGTGCCAGCAGCCCAGGGGGGAGTCCCACTGAAGCTTTCTTT
J: TRBJ2-7; size: -; V: TRBV10-3; D: -; length: 12; CDR3: CAIGAGANVQYF; DNA: TGTGCCATCGGGGCAGGGGCTAATGTGCAGTACTTC